The 16 T cell receptor beta chains below come from one sample, sequenced in a study of blood T cells in healthy people across ages. The use of a sample-barcoded 5' primer and a J-beta primer mix characterized a second PCR of about 6 to 12 cycles. Each CDR3 protein is one row after TCRdb ran MiXCR on the 5' RACE reads. This sample yields approximately 850,000 distinct CDR3 sequences, of which more than 40% are seen a single time; about a fifth belongs to the top ten. Sample: blood. Source of these receptors: a man aged 55 to 70 in good health.

This clonotype has only a few counts. The chain couples TRBV20-1 to TRBJ1-4; 7 nucleotides align to TRBD1. The CDR3 is made up of 13 amino acids. With 6 bases clipped from V and 2 bases from J, the junction kept 3 bases outside the gene matches. CDR1 is DFQATT and CDR2 is SNEGSKA in the germline V gene (reference sequence). The CDR3 bases are TGCAGTGCCCAGGGGGGTACTAATGAAAAACTGTTTTTT. This codes for CSAQGGTNEKLFF.

The J gene is TRBJ2-1, the V gene TRBV9, with 8 bases fitting TRBD2. The CDR3 consists of 15 residues. The V gene end was trimmed by 5 bases and the J gene end by 4 bases; junction bases not matched to a gene: 8. CDR1 is SGDLS, CDR2 YYNGEE, per germline. The CDR3 nucleotides are TGTGCCAGCAGTACGAGCGGGGGTATGTACAATGAGCAGTTCTTC. Encoded protein: CASSTSGGMYNEQFF.

This chain links TRBV3-1 with TRBJ1-2, with TRBD1 matching 7 bases. CDR3 size: 15 residues. Per the germline V gene, CDR1 is LGHDT and CDR2 is YNNKEL (reference sequence). V lost 3 bases and J lost 2; bases outside the gene matches: 6. As DNA, the CDR3 is TGTGCCAGCAGCCAGGTCGGACAGGAAAACTATGGCTACACCTTC. Translation: CASSQVGQENYGYTF.

This clonotype occurred a few times. This chain uses TRBV5-1 with TRBJ2-3; 10 bases agree with TRBD1. Germline loops: CDR1 SGHRS, CDR2 YFSETQ. The CDR3 has 18 residues. The trim removed 3 bases at V and 2 bases at J, leaving 12 bases unmatched. The CDR3 coding sequence is TGCGCCAGCAGCTGGTATGGACAGGGGGTAATGGTCACAGATACGCAGTATTTT. Its translation is CASSWYGQGVMVTDTQYF. Full variable domain (outside the CDR3, taken from reference TRBV5-1 and TRBJ2-3): KAGVTQTPRYLIKTRGQQVTLSCSPISGHRSVSWYQQTPGQGLQFLFEYFSETQRNKGNFPGRFSGRQFSNSRSEMNVSTLELGDSALYLCASSWYGQGVMVTDTQYFGPGTRLTVL.

This clonotype was observed a handful of times. The chain recombines TRBV29-1 with TRBJ1-1, with TRBD1 as a possible D gene (5 bases). Germline CDR1 SQVTM, CDR2 ANQGSEA. Deletions cut 7 bases from V and 7 bases from J, with 16 bases between. The CDR3 is 12 amino acids. CDR3 nucleotide sequence: TGCAGCGCCGCACCAGGGCCCCATGAAGCTTTCTTT. Its translation: CSAAPGPHEAFF.

This clonotype was observed a handful of times. The chain joins TRBV4-1 to TRBJ2-5; no definite D call. Germline V CDR1 and CDR2: MGHRA, YSYEKL. The ends were cut back, 0 bases at V and 5 bases at J, with 10 bases in the middle. This CDR3 has 14 residues. CDR3 sequence: CASSQDSFGETQYF. The CDR3 DNA follows: TGCGCCAGCAGCCAAGATTCCTTCGGGGAGACCCAGTACTTC.

There are a few counts of this clonotype. At one end, the junction sequence differs from germline, possibly due to a read error. V and J are TRBV25-1 and TRBJ2-3, with 7 bases aligning to TRBD1. Germline CDR1 and CDR2: MGHDK and SYGVNS. The CDR3 is made up of 16 amino acids. The CDR3 loop is CASSESRGLLTYTQYF. The DNA for the CDR3 is TGTGCCAGCAGTGAATCGAGGGGGCTCCTCACATATACGCAGTATTTT.

In this sample, this clonotype turned up a few times. The CDR3 reads CASSKENKSDGYTF. The CDR3 DNA is TGTGCCAGCAGCAAAGAGAACAAGAGCGATGGCTACACCTTC. J is TRBJ1-2 and V is TRBV21-1. TRBV21-1 counts as a pseudogene. The CDR3 totals 14 residues.

V is TRBV7-9 and J is TRBJ1-4; TRBD1 matches 8 bases. The V segment lost 6 bases and the J segment 8 bases; nucleotides outside the gene matches: 8. Germline V lookup: CDR1 SEHNR, CDR2 FQNEAQ (reference sequence). The CDR3 runs to 14 residues. The CDR3 DNA follows: TGTGCCAGCAGTTATGACAGGGGCAACGAAAAACTGTTTTTT. Translation: CASSYDRGNEKLFF.

The sample holds a few counts of this clonotype. V and J are TRBV5-1 and TRBJ1-5; TRBD1 agrees at 9 bases. This CDR3 comprises 16 residues. CDR1 is SGHRS and CDR2 is YFSETQ in the germline V gene. With 0 bases clipped from V and 4 bases from J, the junction kept 5 bases outside the gene matches. CDR3 nucleotides: TGCGCCAGCAGCTTGGTACCGGGACAGGGTAATCAGCCCCAGCATTTT. Translated: CASSLVPGQGNQPQHF. Looking up the rest from reference TRBV5-1 and TRBJ1-5 gives the full variable domain: KAGVTQTPRYLIKTRGQQVTLSCSPISGHRSVSWYQQTPGQGLQFLFEYFSETQRNKGNFPGRFSGRQFSNSRSEMNVSTLELGDSALYLCASSLVPGQGNQPQHFGDGTRLSIL.

This clonotype has only a few counts. The rearrangement links TRBV5-6 to TRBJ1-5; tentative D call: TRBD1 (5 bases). This CDR3 is 14 amino acids long. V lost 2 bases, J lost 4 bases, and 10 bases lay in between. Germline V gene data show CDR1 as SGHDT and CDR2 as YYEEEE. The CDR3 reads CASSFLGRNQPQHF. The CDR3, as DNA: TGTGCCAGCAGCTTTCTGGGACGAAATCAGCCCCAGCATTTT.

The chain links TRBV12-3 or TRBV12-4 to TRBJ2-1; 11 positions match TRBD1. V lost 0 bases to trimming and J lost 9 bases; unmatched junction nucleotides: 7. There are 16 residues in the CDR3. CDR3 protein: CASSLARTGGWGEQFF. In DNA form, the CDR3 reads TGTGCCAGCAGTTTAGCCCGGACAGGGGGCTGGGGTGAGCAGTTCTTC.

The chain joins TRBV27 to TRBJ2-5, with a possible D match to TRBD1 (5 bases). The CDR3 has 14 residues. With 0 bases removed from V and 11 bases from J, the gap between germline ends came to 16 bases. Germline V gene lookup returns CDR1 MNHEY and CDR2 SMNVEV (reference sequence). This CDR3 is CASSLSRTDNEQYF. CDR3 coding DNA: TGTGCCAGCAGTTTATCCAGAACGGACAATGAGCAGTACTTC.

The chain joins TRBV2 to TRBJ2-5; 8 bases map to TRBD1. CDR3 size: 13 residues. V gave up 3 bases and J gave up 11 bases; unmatched junction bases: 8. From germline, CDR1 is SNHLY and CDR2 FYNNEI. This CDR3 reads CASSDQGADEQYF. Written as DNA, the CDR3 is TGTGCCAGCAGTGACCAGGGGGCCGATGAGCAGTACTTC.

The chain recombines TRBV27 with TRBJ2-1; 10 bases align to TRBD1. CDR1 is MNHEY and CDR2 is SMNVEV in the germline V gene (reference sequence). This CDR3 has 15 amino acids. The ends lost 8 bases at V and 4 bases at J; junction bases unmatched: 8. The CDR3 DNA is TGTGCCAGCGCCTCCGGGACAGGGGTTTACAATGAGCAGTTCTTC. Protein product: CASASGTGVYNEQFF.

The rearrangement uses TRBV13 and TRBJ1-4; 10 positions match TRBD1. This CDR3 is built from 16 residues. The V and J ends lost 4 bases and 2 bases, in that order; junction bases with no gene match: 4. In germline, CDR1 is PRHDT, CDR2 FYEKMQ (reference sequence). CDR3 loop: CASSSDRGLTNEKLFF. Written as DNA, the CDR3 is TGTGCCAGCAGCTCCGACAGGGGGCTGACTAATGAAAAACTGTTTTTT.